This section outlines one T cell receptor (beta chain) sequence together with its context. Positively selected for CCR7, the CD45RO-negative cells used as naive CD8 cells excluded terminally differentiated effector memory CD45RA+ cells. Germline V gene sequence: CDR1 LNHDA, CDR2 SQIVND (reference sequence). There are 18 residues in the CDR3. Trimming pared 1 base from V and 0 bases from J, leaving 15 bases between. This sample is drawn from a study of shared clonotypes between healthy human individuals. As for the study in general: For every donor, three CD4 naive, three CD4 memory, two CD8 naive and one CD8 memory plates were used.

The protocol was immunoSEQ multiplex PCR, while the TCRdb copy is restricted to in-frame clones and leaves out a portion. The data contain 1.5 million to 2.5 million clones, approximately 94% of them singletons. The sample consisted of naive CD8+ T cells sorted from blood. J is TRBJ2-2 and V is TRBV19; D remains ambiguous. This clonotype originated in a man aged 18-30 years in good health. The CDR3 loop is CASSIGVGWVANTGELFF. CDR3 DNA: TGTGCCAGTAGTATAGGCGTAGGGTGGGTCGCGAACACCGGGGAGCTGTTTTTT.